This TCR beta chain was retrieved from a study of OX40 agonist ivuxolimab in advanced cancers. Turning to this clone: The target antigen is unknown.

Germline V gene lookup returns CDR1 LNHNV and CDR2 YYDKDF (reference sequence). J gave up 2 bases and V 3 bases, and 6 bases lay outside the gene matches. The CDR3 is 16 residues long. The assay was immunoSEQ multiplex PCR, and TCRdb's table has in-frame clones only and misses some. The table has 89,000 or so clones, almost 90% seen once. General observations from the study: Blood T cells, both CD4+ and CD8+, expanded clonally by week 6 at 0.1 to 3.0 mg/kg. Mean expanded clone counts were higher in CD8+ than CD4+ T cells. Partial responders dosed at 0.1-3.0 mg/kg displayed clonal expansion ranking among the lowest.

The V and J genes are TRBV15 and TRBJ2-7, with 11 bases aligning to TRBD1. The origin of this receptor is an adult with an advanced solid tumor such as melanoma, head and neck, liver or kidney cancer. Sequencing was performed on CD4+ or CD8+ T cells sorted from blood, taken in a trial of the OX40 agonist ivuxolimab. Here the CDR3 reads CATSRPPGQGAYEQYF. The DNA of the CDR3 is TGTGCCACCAGCAGGCCACCGGGACAGGGGGCCTACGAGCAGTACTTC.